This record covers a single TCR beta chain. The target antigen is unknown. The record originates from a study of PD-1 blockade in classical Hodgkin lymphoma. Across the whole study: Nivolumab 3 mg/kg was given intravenously every 2 weeks.

The patients all showed relapse after autologous stem cell transplantation, while their brentuximab vedotin exposure varied. Regarding the study as a whole: Reported findings placed baseline TCR diversity lower in newly diagnosed patients (compared with healthy donors).

The CDR3 consists of 16 residues. V was clipped by 8 bases and J by 0 bases; unmatched bases: 7. Germline CDR1 reads MDHEN; CDR2 reads SYDVKM. Clones were read by immunoSEQ multiplex PCR, and TCRdb kept only the in-frame ones, dropping some. This sample has approximately 12,000 clones, with 80% to 85% found just once. This receptor was identified in a human donor with classical Hodgkin lymphoma. The sequencing used peripheral blood mononuclear cells (PBMCs), collected at baseline. The chain is built from TRBV28 and TRBJ2-6; 7 bases fit TRBD1. CDR3 nucleotides: TGTGCCAGCCATGGACAGGCCTACTCTGGGGCCAACGTCCTGACTTTC. Protein sequence: CASHGQAYSGANVLTF.